The source of this TCR beta chain is a study of T cell responses to AZD1222 COVID-19 vaccine. Points from the study as a whole: Repertoires were sampled only after the peak T cell response.

Germline assignment: CDR1 SGHRS and CDR2 YFSETQ. The CDR3 is made up of 15 amino acids. The trim removed 2 bases at V and 7 bases at J, leaving 8 bases unmatched. Comment on this clone: Its antigen is unidentified.

Sequenced by immunoSEQ multiplex PCR; TCRdb stores in-frame clones only, minus some. The sample comprises over 20,000 clones, 88% of which are singletons, and around 2.9% rests with the top ten. This specimen was peripheral blood, taken 28 days after the second AZD1222 dose. The V and J genes are TRBV5-1 and TRBJ2-1, with 8 bases matching TRBD2. The TCR comes from an adult who received the AZD1222 COVID-19 vaccine. The CDR3 spells CASSFRSSGANEQFF. The CDR3, as DNA: TGCGCCAGCAGCTTCCGTAGTAGCGGGGCTAATGAGCAGTTCTTC.